The 17 T cell receptor beta chains presented below share a single source sample, sequenced in a study of PD-1 blockade in classical Hodgkin lymphoma. The time point: cycle 4 day 1 (C4D1), after less than 7 weeks of nivolumab. Relapse was seen in all patients after autologous stem cell transplantation, and brentuximab vedotin exposure was variable. Method: immunoSEQ multiplex PCR; TCRdb's copy keeps in-frame clones and lacks some. The sample shows about 16,000 clones, 80% to 90% of them seen only once. This material consisted of peripheral blood mononuclear cells (PBMCs), taken before the fourth cycle of nivolumab. Every receptor here comes from a human donor with classical Hodgkin lymphoma.

The CDR3 bases are TGTGCCAGCTCGCCAAGCTCCTACGAGCAGTACTTC. Its translation is CASSPSSYEQYF. This rearrangement joins TRBV18 to TRBJ2-7; D is undetermined. The CDR3 has 12 residues. In germline, CDR1 is KGHSH, CDR2 LQKENI. With 6 bases removed from V and 0 bases from J, the gap between germline ends came to 6 bases.

This rearrangement joins TRBV11-1 to TRBJ1-1, with 8 bases identical to TRBD1. Per the germline V gene, CDR1 is SGHAT and CDR2 is FQDESV (reference sequence). V was pared by 5 bases and J by 4 bases, with 9 bases of the junction left unmatched. The CDR3 covers 15 residues. CDR3 sequence: CASSLTGARSTEAFF. CDR3 nucleotides: TGTGCCAGCAGCCTGACAGGGGCGCGTAGCACTGAAGCTTTCTTT.

This clone was seen once. The chain uses TRBV5-1 and TRBJ2-3, with a tentative D call TRBD1 (5 bases). The CDR3 is made up of 16 amino acids. Trimming removed 4 bases from V and 0 bases from J, with 15 bases in between. The V gene's germline CDR1 is SGHRS and CDR2 YFSETQ. The CDR3 here is CASSTGHATSTDTQYF. The CDR3 DNA sequence: TGCGCCAGCAGCACCGGACACGCAACTAGCACAGATACGCAGTATTTT.

The rearrangement joins TRBV6-1 to TRBJ1-1, with TRBD1 matching over 8 bases. The CDR3 spans 13 residues. Germline assignment: CDR1 MNHNS and CDR2 SASEGT. V was pared by 3 bases and J by 11 bases, with 8 bases of the junction left unmatched. CDR3 in amino acids: CASSDPQGVKAFF. The CDR3 nucleotides are TGTGCCAGCAGTGACCCACAGGGGGTGAAGGCTTTCTTT.

Comments on this clone: Other DNA sequences from this sample encode an identical CDR3 as well. V gene TRBV4-2 combines with J gene TRBJ2-3, with D possibly matching TRBD2 (5 bases). This CDR3 has 17 residues. V was shortened by 0 bases and J by 2 bases, with 15 bases between the two germline ends. The germline gives CDR1 LGHNA, CDR2 YNFKEQ. The CDR3 nucleotides are TGTGCCAGCAGCCAAGAAGCAGCGGCCTATTCCACAGATACGCAGTATTTT. Amino acid sequence: CASSQEAAAYSTDTQYF.

J is TRBJ2-5 and V is TRBV9, with D tentatively TRBD2 (6 bases). V gave up 4 bases and J gave up 5 bases, with 12 bases separating them. The germline CDR1 and CDR2 sequences are SGDLS and YYNGEE. This CDR3 has 13 residues. Here the CDR3 DNA reads TGTGCCAGCAGCCTCCCGGGGGTGGAGACCCAGTACTTC. This encodes CASSLPGVETQYF.

This clone occurred a few times. The chain uses TRBV2 and TRBJ1-1; no clear D gene. This CDR3 spans 13 amino acids. The ends were cut back, 4 bases at V and 0 bases at J, with 6 bases in the middle. Germline V CDR1 and CDR2: SNHLY, FYNNEI. The CDR3 loop reads CASSAGVNTEAFF. For the CDR3, the DNA is TGTGCCAGCAGTGCCGGAGTGAACACTGAAGCTTTCTTT. Full variable domain (rest looked up from reference TRBV2 and TRBJ1-1): EPEVTQTPSHQVTQMGQEVILRCVPISNHLYFYWYRQILGQKVEFLVSFYNNEISEKSEIFDDQFSVERPDGSNFTLKIRSTKLEDSAMYFCASSAGVNTEAFFGQGTRLTVV.

This clone was seen only a few times. The chain uses TRBV5-1 and TRBJ2-7; TRBD1 is a possible D gene (5 bases). This CDR3 has 14 amino acids. Per the germline V gene, CDR1 is SGHRS and CDR2 is YFSETQ. Trimming cost V 4 bases and J 3 bases, with 14 bases left between them. The CDR3 sequence: CASSPQGMGYEQYF. The CDR3 coding sequence is TGCGCCAGCAGCCCGCAGGGAATGGGCTACGAGCAGTACTTC.

The rearrangement uses TRBV6-5 and TRBJ2-5; no clear D. Trimming cost V 8 bases and J 4 bases, with 5 bases left between them. CDR1 and CDR2 (germline): MNHEY, SVGAGI. The CDR3 has 10 residues. The CDR3 bases are TGTGCCAGCGGTCGAGAGACCCAGTACTTC. Translating gives CASGRETQYF.

Only one count was recorded for this clone. The chain employs TRBV4-3 and TRBJ1-2, with 10 bases that match TRBD1. CDR3 length: 17 residues. After removal of 1 base from V and 1 base from J, the junction contained 6 bases not matched to a gene. Germline V gene sequence: CDR1 LGHNA, CDR2 YSLEER. The CDR3 DNA reads as TGCGCCAGCAGCCAAGCGCTAGGGACAGGGGATAACTATGGCTACACCTTC. Encoded protein: CASSQALGTGDNYGYTF.

The chain recombines TRBV5-1 with TRBJ2-7; 9 nucleotides match TRBD2. Trimming removed 4 bases from V and 4 bases from J; junction bases left unmatched: 3. Germline assignment: CDR1 SGHRS and CDR2 YFSETQ. This CDR3 has 13 amino acids. The CDR3 DNA is TGCGCCAGCAGCGTAAGCGGGGGGTACGAGCAGTACTTC. It yields the protein CASSVSGGYEQYF.

The chain links TRBV4-1 to TRBJ1-2; 9 positions match TRBD1. CDR1 is MGHRA, CDR2 YSYEKL, per germline. After removal of 3 bases from V and 2 bases from J, the junction contained 16 bases not matched to a gene. CDR3 length: 19 amino acids. The CDR3 here is CASSQAPLSRDRVNYGYTF. CDR3 bases: TGCGCCAGCAGCCAGGCCCCACTCTCACGGGACAGGGTAAACTATGGCTACACCTTC.

The V call is TRBV5-4, the J call TRBJ2-7, with TRBD1 matching 10 bases. The CDR3 consists of 17 residues. V gave up 1 base and J gave up 6 bases; unmatched junction bases: 13. Germline loops: CDR1 SGHNT, CDR2 YYREEE (reference sequence). The CDR3 DNA reads TGTGCCAGCAGCTTGAGTCTTCGTGGGACAGGGGTGTCCGAGCAGTACTTC. This codes for CASSLSLRGTGVSEQYF. The full variable domain, completed using reference TRBV5-4 and TRBJ2-7, is ETGVTQSPTHLIKTRGQQVTLRCSSQSGHNTVSWYQQALGQGPQFIFQYYREEENGRGNFPPRFSGLQFPNYSSELNVNALELDDSALYLCASSLSLRGTGVSEQYFGPGTRLTVT.

In DNA, the CDR3 is TGTGCCAGCAGCGTAGGGCAGGTGTCTACTAATGAAAAACTGTTTTTT. It translates to CASSVGQVSTNEKLFF. The V call is TRBV9, the J call TRBJ1-4; D call uncertain. CDR1 is SGDLS and CDR2 is YYNGEE in the germline V gene. The CDR3 has 16 amino acids. Deletions cut 0 bases from V and 2 bases from J, with 11 bases between.

This sequence joins TRBV5-1 and TRBJ1-4, with unresolved D. Trimming cost V 0 bases and J 8 bases, with 8 bases left between them. Germline V gene lookup returns CDR1 SGHRS and CDR2 YFSETQ. This CDR3 comprises 13 residues. CDR3 protein: CASSLDAGEKLFF. CDR3 nucleotides: TGCGCCAGCAGCTTGGATGCAGGAGAAAAACTGTTTTTT.

The chain couples TRBV9 to TRBJ1-6, with 10 bases aligning to TRBD1. This CDR3 has 17 residues. Germline CDR1 is SGDLS and CDR2 is YYNGEE. Trimming cost V 5 bases and J 2 bases; bases outside gene matches: 7. DNA of the CDR3: TGTGCCAGCAGTGAGGGACAGGGGATCGCCTATAATTCACCCCTCCACTTT. Its translation is CASSEGQGIAYNSPLHF.

The chain is built from TRBV6-5 and TRBJ1-1; D gene uncertain. The germline CDR1 and CDR2 sequences are MNHEY and SVGAGI. V was clipped by 5 bases and J by 9 bases, with 13 bases between them. There are 12 residues in the CDR3. CDR3 coding DNA: TGTGCCAGCAGTCCGAACCCGGGAAAAGCTTTCTTT. Amino acid sequence: CASSPNPGKAFF.